The rows below give T cell receptor beta chains drawn from one sample of a study of cytomegalovirus exposure and HLA in healthy donors. TCRdb's table, derived via immunoSEQ multiplex PCR, lists solely in-frame clones and lacks some. Found here are fewer than 250,000 clones, around 75% of them singletons; the top ten hold nearly 0.4%. Sequenced material: PBMCs. These TCRs come from a male donor in good health and CMV-seropositive. The CDR3 runs from the conserved cysteine through the conserved F or W. The D gene is left open where the match is weak. Where a row states a size, it is once, few, many or the class of an expanded clone; other rows omit it.

D gene: -; clone size: -; J gene: TRBJ2-3; V gene: TRBV5-1; CDR3 protein: CASSMGRADTQYF; CDR3 DNA: TGCGCCAGCAGCATGGGGCGAGCGGATACGCAGTATTTT
D gene: -; clone size: -; J gene: TRBJ2-3; V gene: TRBV25-1; CDR3 protein: CASSGTATGNTDTQYF; CDR3 DNA: TGTGCCAGCAGTGGAACCGCGACAGGCAACACAGATACGCAGTATTTT
D gene: TRBD1; clone size: once; J gene: TRBJ2-1; V gene: TRBV6-6; CDR3 protein: CASKGDSSYNEQFF; CDR3 DNA: TGTGCCAGCAAAGGGGACAGCTCCTACAATGAGCAGTTCTTC
D gene: TRBD1; clone size: -; J gene: TRBJ1-4; V gene: TRBV27; CDR3 protein: CASRQDRGKLFF; CDR3 DNA: TGTGCCAGCAGACAAGACAGGGGAAAACTGTTTTTT
D gene: TRBD1; clone size: -; J gene: TRBJ2-2; V gene: TRBV9; CDR3 protein: CASSAPGQGSTGELFF; CDR3 DNA: TGTGCCAGCAGCGCTCCGGGACAGGGGTCCACCGGGGAGCTGTTTTTT
D gene: -; clone size: -; J gene: TRBJ2-7; V gene: TRBV2; CDR3 protein: CASQDSHSSYEQYF; CDR3 DNA: TGTGCCAGCCAGGACAGCCATAGCTCCTACGAGCAGTACTTC
D gene: -; clone size: -; J gene: TRBJ1-5; V gene: TRBV7-6; CDR3 protein: CASSLEQSNQPQHF; CDR3 DNA: TGTGCCAGCAGCTTAGAACAGAGCAATCAGCCCCAGCATTTT
D gene: -; clone size: few; J gene: TRBJ1-5; V gene: TRBV2; CDR3 protein: CASSEQRTETQPQHF; CDR3 DNA: TGTGCCAGCAGTGAACAGAGGACTGAAACTCAGCCCCAGCATTTT
D gene: -; clone size: few; J gene: TRBJ2-3; V gene: TRBV7-9; CDR3 protein: CASSPPPITDTQYF; CDR3 DNA: TGTGCCAGCAGCCCCCCCCCAATCACAGATACGCAGTATTTT
D gene: -; clone size: -; J gene: TRBJ2-1; V gene: TRBV4-3; CDR3 protein: CASSQDRGTGPGNEQFF; CDR3 DNA: TGCGCCAGCAGCCAAGATCGAGGGACTGGGCCGGGGAATGAGCAGTTCTTC
D gene: -; clone size: -; J gene: TRBJ2-7; V gene: TRBV15; CDR3 protein: CATSRDHQGLNEQYF; CDR3 DNA: TGTGCCACCAGCAGAGATCACCAGGGGCTGAACGAGCAGTACTTC
D gene: -; clone size: -; J gene: TRBJ1-2; V gene: TRBV5-6; CDR3 protein: CASSFSRLIFYGYTF; CDR3 DNA: TGTGCCAGCAGCTTTTCCCGACTGATCTTCTATGGCTACACCTTC
D gene: TRBD2; clone size: -; J gene: TRBJ2-5; V gene: TRBV4-3; CDR3 protein: CASSQGLAGAQETQYF; CDR3 DNA: TGCGCCAGCAGCCAAGGGCTAGCGGGGGCCCAAGAGACCCAGTACTTC
D gene: TRBD1; clone size: -; J gene: TRBJ1-6; V gene: TRBV29-1; CDR3 protein: CSVGTGGDYSPLHF; CDR3 DNA: TGCAGCGTTGGGACAGGGGGAGACTATTCACCCCTCCACTTT
D gene: -; clone size: -; J gene: TRBJ1-5; V gene: TRBV1; CDR3 protein: CTSSRRQGPKIFNQPQHF; CDR3 DNA: TGCACCAGCAGCCGGAGACAGGGGCCAAAAATTTTCAATCAGCCCCAGCATTTT
D gene: TRBD1; clone size: once; J gene: TRBJ2-2; V gene: TRBV5-1; CDR3 protein: CASSLWGQPDYTGELFF; CDR3 DNA: TGCGCCAGCAGCTTGTGGGGACAGCCGGACTACACCGGGGAGCTGTTTTTT
D gene: -; clone size: -; J gene: TRBJ1-1; V gene: TRBV5-1; CDR3 protein: CASSLGLPGSTEAFF; CDR3 DNA: TGCGCCAGCAGCTTGGGGCTACCAGGGTCCACTGAAGCTTTCTTT
D gene: -; clone size: -; J gene: TRBJ2-7; V gene: TRBV4-2; CDR3 protein: CASSQETGGSSYEQYF; CDR3 DNA: TGTGCCAGCAGCCAAGAGACCGGGGGAAGCTCCTACGAGCAGTACTTC
D gene: -; clone size: -; J gene: TRBJ2-7; V gene: TRBV6-5; CDR3 protein: CASRGQAEQYF; CDR3 DNA: TGTGCCAGCAGGGGACAAGCCGAGCAGTACTTC
D gene: TRBD1; clone size: few; J gene: TRBJ2-1; V gene: TRBV11-1; CDR3 protein: CASTTGTGGYNEQFF; CDR3 DNA: TGTGCCAGCACCACCGGGACAGGGGGCTACAATGAGCAGTTCTTC
D gene: TRBD1; clone size: few; J gene: TRBJ2-5; V gene: TRBV7-9; CDR3 protein: CASSLGRDSSKETQYF; CDR3 DNA: TGTGCCAGCAGCTTAGGTCGGGACAGCAGTAAAGAGACCCAGTACTTC
D gene: -; clone size: -; J gene: TRBJ2-7; V gene: TRBV19; CDR3 protein: CASSELGTSYEQYF; CDR3 DNA: TGTGCCAGTAGTGAGCTGGGCACCTCCTACGAGCAGTACTTC
D gene: TRBD1; clone size: -; J gene: TRBJ1-1; V gene: TRBV7-9; CDR3 protein: CSSSSFDRGGNTEAFF; CDR3 DNA: TGTTCCAGCAGCTCTTTTGACAGGGGGGGGAACACTGAAGCTTTCTTT
D gene: -; clone size: -; J gene: TRBJ2-1; V gene: TRBV5-4; CDR3 protein: CASSTGGPYNEQFF; CDR3 DNA: TGTGCCAGCAGCACCGGGGGACCCTACAATGAGCAGTTCTTC
D gene: -; clone size: -; J gene: TRBJ2-5; V gene: TRBV11-3; CDR3 protein: CASSLADQETQYF; CDR3 DNA: TGTGCCAGCAGCTTAGCAGACCAAGAGACCCAGTACTTC
D gene: TRBD1; clone size: -; J gene: TRBJ2-4; V gene: TRBV28; CDR3 protein: CASSFGQTGRIQYF; CDR3 DNA: TGTGCCAGCAGTTTCGGTCAGACAGGGCGCATTCAGTACTTC
D gene: -; clone size: -; J gene: TRBJ1-6; V gene: TRBV9; CDR3 protein: CASSGTPYNSPLHF; CDR3 DNA: TGTGCCAGCAGCGGGACACCCTATAATTCACCCCTCCACTTT
D gene: -; clone size: once; J gene: TRBJ1-3; V gene: TRBV30; CDR3 protein: CAWTGGKGNTIYF; CDR3 DNA: TGTGCCTGGACCGGGGGAAAAGGAAACACCATATATTTT
D gene: TRBD1; clone size: -; J gene: TRBJ1-1; V gene: TRBV27; CDR3 protein: CASRTWTGSTEAFF; CDR3 DNA: TGTGCCAGCAGGACATGGACAGGGAGCACTGAAGCTTTCTTT
D gene: -; clone size: -; J gene: TRBJ1-2; V gene: TRBV19; CDR3 protein: CASSFGGYGYTF; CDR3 DNA: TGTGCCAGTAGTTTCGGGGGCTATGGCTACACCTTC
D gene: TRBD1; clone size: -; J gene: TRBJ1-5; V gene: TRBV7-9; CDR3 protein: CASSITPDRDQPQHF; CDR3 DNA: TGTGCCAGCAGCATAACCCCCGACAGGGATCAGCCCCAGCATTTT
D gene: -; clone size: -; J gene: TRBJ1-4; V gene: TRBV5-4; CDR3 protein: CASSLGQTNEKLFF; CDR3 DNA: TGTGCCAGCAGCTTGGGCCAGACTAATGAAAAACTGTTTTTT
D gene: TRBD2; clone size: -; J gene: TRBJ2-7; V gene: TRBV10-3; CDR3 protein: CAISDFGLAATYEQYF; CDR3 DNA: TGTGCCATCAGTGACTTTGGACTAGCGGCCACCTACGAGCAGTACTTC
D gene: -; clone size: -; J gene: TRBJ1-4; V gene: TRBV4-1; CDR3 protein: CASSQEAGIDEKLFF; CDR3 DNA: TGCGCCAGCAGCCAAGAGGCAGGGATAGATGAAAAACTGTTTTTT
D gene: TRBD1; clone size: -; J gene: TRBJ2-2; V gene: TRBV7-8; CDR3 protein: CASINPGQITGELFF; CDR3 DNA: TGTGCCAGCATCAACCCGGGACAGATCACCGGGGAGCTGTTTTTT
D gene: -; clone size: once; J gene: TRBJ2-1; V gene: TRBV9; CDR3 protein: CASSEGAGGRKSSYNEQFF; CDR3 DNA: TGTGCCAGCAGCGAGGGGGCGGGGGGCCGTAAAAGCTCCTACAATGAGCAGTTCTTC
D gene: -; clone size: -; J gene: TRBJ2-7; V gene: TRBV27; CDR3 protein: CASSLSASRSYEQYF; CDR3 DNA: TGTGCCAGCAGCCTTAGCGCTTCTCGCTCCTACGAGCAGTACTTC
D gene: -; clone size: -; J gene: TRBJ2-1; V gene: TRBV5-1; CDR3 protein: CASRAGQVNEQFF; CDR3 DNA: TGCGCCAGCAGAGCGGGTCAGGTCAATGAGCAGTTCTTC
D gene: TRBD1; clone size: -; J gene: TRBJ2-7; V gene: TRBV6-5; CDR3 protein: CASSFGTDAFSYEQYF; CDR3 DNA: TGTGCCAGCAGTTTCGGGACAGACGCATTCTCCTACGAGCAGTACTTC
D gene: -; clone size: -; J gene: TRBJ1-1; V gene: TRBV12-5; CDR3 protein: CASGPEDSEAFF; CDR3 DNA: TGTGCTAGTGGCCCTGAGGACAGCGAAGCTTTCTTT
D gene: -; clone size: -; J gene: TRBJ1-1; V gene: TRBV7-6; CDR3 protein: CASSLALDGEEAFF; CDR3 DNA: TGTGCCAGCAGCTTAGCTCTGGATGGAGAAGAAGCTTTCTTT
D gene: -; clone size: once; J gene: TRBJ2-7; V gene: TRBV5-1; CDR3 protein: CASRGTSSYEQYF; CDR3 DNA: TGCGCCAGCAGGGGGACATCCTCCTACGAGCAGTACTTC
D gene: -; clone size: -; J gene: TRBJ2-2; V gene: TRBV19; CDR3 protein: CASRTDRTGELFF; CDR3 DNA: TGTGCCAGTAGGACTGACAGAACCGGGGAGCTGTTTTTT